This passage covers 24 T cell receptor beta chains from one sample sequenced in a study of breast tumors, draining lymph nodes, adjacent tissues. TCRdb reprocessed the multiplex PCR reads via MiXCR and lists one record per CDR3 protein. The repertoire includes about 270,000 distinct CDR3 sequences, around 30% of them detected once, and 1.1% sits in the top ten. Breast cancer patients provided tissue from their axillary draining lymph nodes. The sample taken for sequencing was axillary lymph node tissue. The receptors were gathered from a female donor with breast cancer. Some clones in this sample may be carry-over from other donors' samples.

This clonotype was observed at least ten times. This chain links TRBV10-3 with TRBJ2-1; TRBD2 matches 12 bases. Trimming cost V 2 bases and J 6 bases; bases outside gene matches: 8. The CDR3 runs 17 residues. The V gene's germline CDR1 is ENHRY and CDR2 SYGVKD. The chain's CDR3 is CAISETSSGGEGNEQFF. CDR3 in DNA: TGTGCCATCAGTGAGACCTCTAGCGGGGGGGAGGGCAATGAGCAGTTCTTC.

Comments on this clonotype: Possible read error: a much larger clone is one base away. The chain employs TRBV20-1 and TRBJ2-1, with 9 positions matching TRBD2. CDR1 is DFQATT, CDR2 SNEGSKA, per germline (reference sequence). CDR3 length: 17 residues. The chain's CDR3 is CSARDLAGNLPGDEQSF. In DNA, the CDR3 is TGCAGTGCTAGAGATCTAGCGGGAAACCTCCCAGGAGATGAGCAGTCCTTC.

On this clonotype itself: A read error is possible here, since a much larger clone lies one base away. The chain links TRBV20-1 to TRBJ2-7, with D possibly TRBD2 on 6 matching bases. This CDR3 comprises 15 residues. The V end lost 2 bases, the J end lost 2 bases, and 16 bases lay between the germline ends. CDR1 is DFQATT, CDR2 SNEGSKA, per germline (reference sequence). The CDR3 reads CSARTGDQGAYEQYF. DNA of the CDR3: TGCAGTGCTAGAACGGGGGACCAAGGGGCCTACGAGCAGTACTTC.

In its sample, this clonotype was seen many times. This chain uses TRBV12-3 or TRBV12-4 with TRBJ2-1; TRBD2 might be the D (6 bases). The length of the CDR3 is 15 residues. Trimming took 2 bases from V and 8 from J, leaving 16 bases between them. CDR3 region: CASSLRGISSDEQFF. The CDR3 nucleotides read TGTGCCAGCAGTTTACGGGGGATCTCTAGCGATGAGCAGTTCTTC.

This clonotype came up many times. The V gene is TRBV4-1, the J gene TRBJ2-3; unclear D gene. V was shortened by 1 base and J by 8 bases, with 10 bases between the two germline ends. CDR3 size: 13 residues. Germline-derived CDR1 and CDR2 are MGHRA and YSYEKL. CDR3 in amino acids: CASSQVASATQYF. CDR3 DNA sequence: TGCGCCAGCAGCCAAGTGGCGTCCGCTACGCAGTATTTT.

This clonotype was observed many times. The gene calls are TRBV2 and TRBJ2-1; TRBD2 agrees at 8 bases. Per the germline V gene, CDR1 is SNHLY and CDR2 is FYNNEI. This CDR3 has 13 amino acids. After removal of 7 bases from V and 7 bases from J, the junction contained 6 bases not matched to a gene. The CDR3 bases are TGTGCCAGCAAAGAGCGGGAGCGTAATGAGCAGTTCTTC. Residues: CASKERERNEQFF.

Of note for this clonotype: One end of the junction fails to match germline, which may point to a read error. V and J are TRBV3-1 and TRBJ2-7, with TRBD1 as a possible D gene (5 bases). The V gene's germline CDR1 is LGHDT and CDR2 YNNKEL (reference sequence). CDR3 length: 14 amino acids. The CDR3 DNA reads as TGTGCCAGCAGCCTAACAGGAAACTCCTACGGGCAGTACTTC. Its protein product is CASSLTGNSYGQYF.

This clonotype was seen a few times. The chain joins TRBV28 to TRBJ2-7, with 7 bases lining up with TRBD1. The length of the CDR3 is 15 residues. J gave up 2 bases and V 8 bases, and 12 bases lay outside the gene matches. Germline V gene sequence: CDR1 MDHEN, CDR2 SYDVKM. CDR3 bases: TGTGCCAGCTTTTCAGGGACAGTAGGGGCCTACGAGCAGTACTTC. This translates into CASFSGTVGAYEQYF. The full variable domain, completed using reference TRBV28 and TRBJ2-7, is DVKVTQSSRYLVKRTGEKVFLECVQDMDHENMFWYRQDPGLGLRLIYFSYDVKMKEKGDIPEGYSVSREKKERFSLILESASTNQTSMYLCASFSGTVGAYEQYFGPGTRLTVT.

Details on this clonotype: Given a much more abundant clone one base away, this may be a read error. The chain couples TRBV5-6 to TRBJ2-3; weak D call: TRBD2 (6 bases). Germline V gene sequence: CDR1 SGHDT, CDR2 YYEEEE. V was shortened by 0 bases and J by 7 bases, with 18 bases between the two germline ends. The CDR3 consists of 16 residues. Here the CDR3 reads CASSLAVAFGGNTQYF. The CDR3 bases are TGTGCCAGCAGCTTGGCCGTGGCGTTTGGGGGGAATACGCAGTATTTT.

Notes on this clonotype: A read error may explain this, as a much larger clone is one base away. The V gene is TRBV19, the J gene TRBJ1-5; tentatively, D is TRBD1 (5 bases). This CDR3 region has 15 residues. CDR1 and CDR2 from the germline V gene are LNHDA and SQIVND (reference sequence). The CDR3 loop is CASGIEHRIGGPQHF. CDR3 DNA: TGTGCCAGTGGTATAGAGCACAGGATTGGGGGGCCCCAGCATTTT. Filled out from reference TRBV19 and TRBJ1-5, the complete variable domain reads DGGITQSPKYLFRKEGQNVTLSCEQNLNHDAMYWYRQDPGQGLRLIYYSQIVNDFQKGDIAEGYSVSREKKESFPLTVTSAQKNPTAFYLCASGIEHRIGGPQHFGDGTRLSIL.

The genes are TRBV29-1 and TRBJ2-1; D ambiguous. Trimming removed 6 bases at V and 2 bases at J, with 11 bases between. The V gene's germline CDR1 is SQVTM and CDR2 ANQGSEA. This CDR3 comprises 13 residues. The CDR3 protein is CSVDVQTYNEQFF. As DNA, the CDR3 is TGCAGCGTAGATGTACAGACCTACAATGAGCAGTTCTTC.

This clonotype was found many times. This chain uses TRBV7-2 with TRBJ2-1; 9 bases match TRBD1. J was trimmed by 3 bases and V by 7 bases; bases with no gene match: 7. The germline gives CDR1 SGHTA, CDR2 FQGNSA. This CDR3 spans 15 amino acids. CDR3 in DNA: TGTGCCAGCACCCGTGGGACAGGGATCTACAATGAGCAGTTCTTC. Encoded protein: CASTRGTGIYNEQFF. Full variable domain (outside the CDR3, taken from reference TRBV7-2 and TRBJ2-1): GAGVSQSPSNKVTEKGKDVELRCDPISGHTALYWYRQSLGQGLEFLIYFQGNSAPDKSGLPSDRFSAERTGGSVSTLTIQRTQQEDSAVYLCASTRGTGIYNEQFFGPGTRLTVL.

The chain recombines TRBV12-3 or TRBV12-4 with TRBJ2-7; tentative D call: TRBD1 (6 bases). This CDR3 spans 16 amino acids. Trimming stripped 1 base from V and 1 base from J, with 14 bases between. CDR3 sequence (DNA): TGTGCCAGCAGTTTAGTCATTGGGACACGATCCTACGAGCAGTACTTC. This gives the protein CASSLVIGTRSYEQYF.

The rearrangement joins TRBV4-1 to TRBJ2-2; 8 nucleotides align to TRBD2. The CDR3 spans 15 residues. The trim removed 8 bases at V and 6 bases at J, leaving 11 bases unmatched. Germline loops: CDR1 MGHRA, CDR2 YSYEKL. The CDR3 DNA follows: TGCGCCAGCGCGGGGGGAACTCGTAACGCCGGGGAGCTGTTTTTT. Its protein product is CASAGGTRNAGELFF.

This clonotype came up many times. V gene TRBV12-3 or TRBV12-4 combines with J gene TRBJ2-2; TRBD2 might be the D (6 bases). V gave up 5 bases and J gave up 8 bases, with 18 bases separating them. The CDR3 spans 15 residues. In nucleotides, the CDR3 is TGTGCCAGCAGTCCATCCGGACTACCGGTTGGGGAGCTGTTTTTT. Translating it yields CASSPSGLPVGELFF.

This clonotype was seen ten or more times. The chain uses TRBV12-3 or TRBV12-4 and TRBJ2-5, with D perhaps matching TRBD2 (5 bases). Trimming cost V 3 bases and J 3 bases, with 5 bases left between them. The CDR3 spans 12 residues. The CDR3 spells CASSFSEETQYF. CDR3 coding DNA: TGTGCCAGCAGTTTTAGCGAAGAGACCCAGTACTTC.

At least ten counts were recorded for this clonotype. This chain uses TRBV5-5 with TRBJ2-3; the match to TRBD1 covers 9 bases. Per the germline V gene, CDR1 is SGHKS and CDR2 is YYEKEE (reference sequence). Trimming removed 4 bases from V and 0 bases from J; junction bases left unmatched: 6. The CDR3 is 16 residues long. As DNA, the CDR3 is TGTGCCAGCAGCGACTACAGGGGGCAAAGCACAGATACGCAGTATTTT. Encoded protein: CASSDYRGQSTDTQYF. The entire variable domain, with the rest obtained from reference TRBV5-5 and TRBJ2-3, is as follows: DAGVTQSPTHLIKTRGQQVTLRCSPISGHKSVSWYQQVLGQGPQFIFQYYEKEERGRGNFPDRFSARQFPNYSSELNVNALLLGDSALYLCASSDYRGQSTDTQYFGPGTRLTVL.

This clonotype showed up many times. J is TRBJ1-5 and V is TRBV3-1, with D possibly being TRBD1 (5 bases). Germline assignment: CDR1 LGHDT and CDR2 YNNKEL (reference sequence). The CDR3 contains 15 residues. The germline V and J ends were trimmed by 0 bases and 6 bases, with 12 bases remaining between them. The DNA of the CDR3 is TGTGCCAGCAGCCAAGATCAGCAGGGTCGTCAGCCCCAGCATTTT. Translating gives CASSQDQQGRQPQHF.

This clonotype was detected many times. CDR3 loop: CASSYTSQGNEQFF. The CDR3 DNA reads as TGTGCCAGCAGTTACACCAGTCAGGGGAATGAGCAGTTCTTC. The chain couples TRBV6-6 to TRBJ2-1; TRBD1 might be the D (6 bases). Trimming removed 2 bases at V and 7 bases at J, with 12 bases between. Germline CDR1 is MNHNY and CDR2 is SVGAGI (reference sequence). The length of the CDR3 is 14 residues.

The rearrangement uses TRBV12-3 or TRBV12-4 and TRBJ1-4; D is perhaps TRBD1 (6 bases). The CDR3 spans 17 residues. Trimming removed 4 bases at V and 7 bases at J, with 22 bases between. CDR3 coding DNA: TGTGCCAGCAGTTACCCGAGGGGGGGCGAGCCACCTGAAAAACTGTTTTTT. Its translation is CASSYPRGGEPPEKLFF.

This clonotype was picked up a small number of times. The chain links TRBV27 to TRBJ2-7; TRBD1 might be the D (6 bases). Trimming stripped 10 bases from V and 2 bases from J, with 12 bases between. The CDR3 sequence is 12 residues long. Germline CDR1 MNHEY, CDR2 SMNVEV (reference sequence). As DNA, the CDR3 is TGTGCCACCAGAGACAGGACCTACGAGCAGTACTTC. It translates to CATRDRTYEQYF.

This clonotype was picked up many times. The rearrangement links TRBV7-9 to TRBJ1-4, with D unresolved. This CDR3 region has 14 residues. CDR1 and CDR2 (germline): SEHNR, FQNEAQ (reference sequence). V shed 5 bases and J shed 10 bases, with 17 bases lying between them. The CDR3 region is CASSPNVVSGKLFF. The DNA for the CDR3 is TGTGCCAGCAGCCCAAATGTGGTGTCTGGAAAACTGTTTTTT.

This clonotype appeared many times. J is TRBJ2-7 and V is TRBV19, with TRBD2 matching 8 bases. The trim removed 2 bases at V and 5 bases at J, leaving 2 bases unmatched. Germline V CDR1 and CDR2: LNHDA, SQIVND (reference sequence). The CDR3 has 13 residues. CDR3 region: CASSIREGDEQYF. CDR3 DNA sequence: TGTGCCAGTAGTATACGGGAGGGCGACGAGCAGTACTTC.

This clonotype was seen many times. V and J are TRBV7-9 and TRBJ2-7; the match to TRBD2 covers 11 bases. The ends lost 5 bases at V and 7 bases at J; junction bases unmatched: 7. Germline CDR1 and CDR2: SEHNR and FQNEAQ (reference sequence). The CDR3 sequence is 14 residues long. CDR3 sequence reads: CASSKLAGAGEQYF. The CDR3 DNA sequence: TGTGCCAGCAGCAAACTAGCGGGAGCCGGGGAGCAGTACTTC.